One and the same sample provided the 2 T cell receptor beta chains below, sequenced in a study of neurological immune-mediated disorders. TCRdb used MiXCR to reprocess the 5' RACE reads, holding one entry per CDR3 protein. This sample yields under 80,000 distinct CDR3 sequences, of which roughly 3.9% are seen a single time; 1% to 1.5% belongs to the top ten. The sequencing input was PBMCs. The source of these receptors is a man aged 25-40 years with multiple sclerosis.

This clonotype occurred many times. CDR3 coding DNA: TGTGCCAGCAGCCCGACTGACAGGGGACAAGGAAACACCATATATTTT. Encoded protein: CASSPTDRGQGNTIYF. This rearrangement joins TRBV9 to TRBJ1-3; 8 bases line up with TRBD1. CDR1 and CDR2 (germline): SGDLS, YYNGEE. The trim removed 4 bases at V and 4 bases at J, leaving 10 bases unmatched. The CDR3 runs 16 residues.

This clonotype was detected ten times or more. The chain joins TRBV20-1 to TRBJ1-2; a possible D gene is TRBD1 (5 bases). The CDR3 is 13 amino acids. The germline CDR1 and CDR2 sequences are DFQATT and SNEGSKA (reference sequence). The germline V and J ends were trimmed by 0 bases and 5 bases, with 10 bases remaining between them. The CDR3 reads CSARDWGIYGYTF. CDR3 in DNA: TGCAGTGCTAGAGATTGGGGCATTTATGGCTACACCTTC.